Following are 28 T cell receptor beta chains from one sample sequenced in a study of blood T cells in healthy people across ages. Then a second PCR, running about 6 to 12 cycles, was carried out with a sample-barcoded 5' primer and a J-beta primer mix. In TCRdb, the 5' RACE reads were re-called with MiXCR into one record per CDR3 protein. Found here are roughly 1.6 million distinct CDR3 sequences, about 32% of them singletons; the top ten hold about 11%. Sequencing was carried out using blood. These receptors were obtained from a woman in her 30s in good health.

CDR3 amino acids: CSARDIADTLNYGYTF. The CDR3 DNA is TGCAGTGCTAGAGATATCGCGGACACCCTTAACTATGGCTACACCTTC. This rearrangement joins TRBV20-1 to TRBJ1-2; TRBD1 might be the D (5 bases). Trimming shortened V by 0 bases and J by 1 base, and 15 bases separated the two germline ends. Per the germline V gene, CDR1 is DFQATT and CDR2 is SNEGSKA (reference sequence). The CDR3 is 16 amino acids.

This clonotype was counted between two and nine times. This rearrangement joins TRBV18 to TRBJ1-2; 9 bases line up with TRBD1. Trimming removed 2 bases from V and 4 bases from J; junction bases left unmatched: 2. The length of the CDR3 is 14 residues. The germline V gene encodes CDR1 KGHSH and CDR2 LQKENI. CDR3 nucleotide sequence: TGTGCCAGCTCACCAGTACAGGGGGCCTATGGCTACACCTTC. Its protein is CASSPVQGAYGYTF.

The rearrangement joins TRBV6-2 or TRBV6-3 to TRBJ2-1; the match to TRBD2 covers 12 bases. Germline V gives CDR1 MNHEY, CDR2 SVGEGT. CDR3 length: 16 amino acids. J lost 5 bases, V lost 2 bases, and 4 bases had no gene match. The chain's CDR3 is CASSYAGLAGHNEQFF. The CDR3 DNA reads TGTGCCAGCAGTTACGCCGGACTAGCGGGACACAATGAGCAGTTCTTC.

The J gene is TRBJ2-1, the V gene TRBV12-3 or TRBV12-4; 8 nucleotides agree with TRBD2. The CDR3 contains 15 residues. Germline trimming cut 7 bases from V and 6 bases from J; bases unmatched to any gene: 11. The CDR3 sequence is CASTTGLTSGNEQFF. For the CDR3, the DNA is TGTGCCAGCACCACGGGGCTAACTAGCGGCAATGAGCAGTTCTTC.

Only a few counts were recorded for this clonotype. Compared with germline, one end of the junction differs, possibly owing to a read error. This chain uses TRBV6-5 with TRBJ2-3; D perhaps matches TRBD2 (5 bases). Germline V gene sequence: CDR1 MNHEY, CDR2 SVGAGI. The CDR3 is 15 amino acids. This CDR3 reads CTSSHRGVSTDTQYF. CDR3 coding DNA: TGTACCAGCAGCCACCGGGGAGTGAGCACAGATACGCAGTATTTT.

This clonotype showed up just a few times. V and J are TRBV20-1 and TRBJ2-3; possible D gene TRBD2, 7 bases. Trimming left V 6 bases short and J 5 bases short, with 15 bases between. Germline loops: CDR1 DFQATT, CDR2 SNEGSKA (reference sequence). CDR3 length: 13 amino acids. CDR3: CSAAGVQGDTQYF. The CDR3 DNA follows: TGCAGTGCGGCGGGGGTACAGGGAGATACGCAGTATTTT.

The chain carries TRBV28 and TRBJ1-1, with unresolved D. Trimming left V 6 bases short and J 1 base short, with 12 bases between. The length of the CDR3 is 14 residues. From germline, CDR1 is MDHEN and CDR2 SYDVKM. In DNA, the CDR3 is TGTGCCAGCAGCGAGGGAAATGGGAACACTGAAGCTTTCTTT. Translated, it gives CASSEGNGNTEAFF.

This clonotype has just a few counts. This sequence joins TRBV6-6 and TRBJ2-1, with D tentatively TRBD1 (6 bases). V lost 6 bases and J lost 4, with 16 bases in between. This CDR3 is 15 amino acids long. Germline V gene sequence: CDR1 MNHNY, CDR2 SVGAGI (reference sequence). The CDR3 DNA reads TGTGCCAGCAGCACCGGGACAATTACTTACAATGAGCAGTTCTTC. Protein: CASSTGTITYNEQFF.

V gene TRBV6-1 combines with J gene TRBJ2-3; 9 bases agree with TRBD2. Trimming cost V 6 bases and J 4 bases; bases outside gene matches: 14. CDR3 length equals 17 residues. CDR1 is MNHNS, CDR2 SASEGT, per germline. This CDR3 is CASSARGGTSRSDTQYF. Here the CDR3 DNA reads TGTGCCAGCAGCGCTCGTGGTGGGACTAGCAGGTCAGATACGCAGTATTTT.

The gene calls are TRBV29-1 and TRBJ2-2, with D tentatively TRBD1 (6 bases). Germline-derived CDR1 and CDR2 are SQVTM and ANQGSEA. CDR3 length: 15 residues. The V gene lost 4 bases and the J gene lost 4 bases, with 16 bases spanning the gap. DNA of the CDR3: TGCAGCGTTGTGAACCCCAGGGGAGTCACCGGGGAGCTGTTTTTT. Its translation is CSVVNPRGVTGELFF.

Points on this clonotype: The germline gene is not matched at one end of the junction; a read error may be the cause. V is TRBV12-3 or TRBV12-4 and J is TRBJ2-3; the D gene is possibly TRBD2 (6 bases). This CDR3 is built from 15 residues. For the CDR3, the DNA is TGTGTCAGCAGTTTATTCGGGAGAGGCGCAGATACGCAGTATTTT. Its translation: CVSSLFGRGADTQYF.

The table lists this clonotype with a few counts. J is TRBJ2-1 and V is TRBV3-1, with 8 bases lining up with TRBD2. From germline, CDR1 is LGHDT and CDR2 YNNKEL (reference sequence). This CDR3 is built from 18 residues. V lost 0 bases, J lost 7 bases, and 14 bases stayed unmatched. The CDR3 sequence is CASSQEVTGGPHRNEQFF. CDR3 bases: TGTGCCAGCAGCCAAGAAGTAACGGGAGGGCCGCATCGAAATGAGCAGTTCTTC.

This clonotype was counted ten times or more. The V and J genes are TRBV14 and TRBJ2-7, with 7 bases fitting TRBD2. V shed 4 bases, J shed 1 base, and the junction held 13 bases outside the gene matches. CDR3 size: 17 residues. Per germline, CDR1 SGHDN and CDR2 FVKESK. Here the CDR3 DNA reads TGTGCCAGCAGCCGGAACGGGGGGACCGCTATTTCCTACGAGCAGTACTTC. This translates into CASSRNGGTAISYEQYF.

This clonotype turned up a few times. The CDR3 region is CASSFFGTYNEQFF. The CDR3 DNA sequence: TGTGCCAGCAGCTTTTTCGGGACTTACAATGAGCAGTTCTTC. This chain links TRBV7-9 with TRBJ2-1; possible D gene TRBD2, 6 bases. The CDR3 length is 14 residues. V lost 3 bases, J lost 4 bases, and 10 bases lay in between. Germline V gene data show CDR1 as SEHNR and CDR2 as FQNEAQ (reference sequence).

This clonotype has a count of ten or more. The genes are TRBV11-2 and TRBJ2-5; 13 positions agree with TRBD2. This CDR3 is built from 16 residues. Germline CDR1 reads SGHAT; CDR2 reads FQNNGV. J was trimmed by 2 bases and V by 3 bases; bases with no gene match: 3. CDR3 coding DNA: TGTGCCAGCAGCTTGGGACTAGCGGGGCCACAAGAGACCCAGTACTTC. Residues: CASSLGLAGPQETQYF.

The chain joins TRBV4-1 to TRBJ1-4, with 7 positions matching TRBD1. Germline V gives CDR1 MGHRA, CDR2 YSYEKL. This CDR3 spans 16 amino acids. Trimming removed 4 bases from V and 6 bases from J; junction bases left unmatched: 11. The CDR3 DNA reads TGCGCCAGCAGCCTCCTAGTTCGGACAGGAGATGAAAAACTGTTTTTT. It codes for CASSLLVRTGDEKLFF.

This chain uses TRBV20-1 with TRBJ2-3; D remains ambiguous. V was trimmed by 0 bases and J by 4 bases, leaving 11 bases between them. The CDR3 is 14 amino acids. Germline assignment: CDR1 DFQATT and CDR2 SNEGSKA (reference sequence). The CDR3 loop reads CSAREGPGPDTQYF. The CDR3 DNA follows: TGCAGTGCTAGAGAAGGGCCCGGCCCAGATACGCAGTATTTT.

The chain has TRBV3-1 and TRBJ1-2; 11 bases match TRBD1. The length of the CDR3 is 16 residues. The V gene's germline CDR1 is LGHDT and CDR2 YNNKEL (reference sequence). V was pared by 7 bases and J by 7 bases, with 14 bases of the junction left unmatched. CDR3 region: CASTTRSGQGAAGYTF. CDR3 nucleotide sequence: TGTGCCAGCACCACCAGGTCCGGACAGGGGGCAGCTGGCTACACCTTC.

This clonotype has more than one count but fewer than ten. A read error is possible here, since a much larger clone lies one base away. This chain links TRBV2 with TRBJ2-3; maybe TRBD2 (6 bases). V lost 6 bases and J 0 bases, leaving 7 bases between the germline ends. This CDR3 is built from 13 residues. Germline CDR1 and CDR2: SNHLY and FYNNEI. The CDR3 DNA sequence: TGTGCCAGCAGGGGGACTAGCACAGATACGCAGTATTTT. Protein product: CASRGTSTDTQYF.

Only a few counts were recorded for this clonotype. The V gene is TRBV6-6, the J gene TRBJ2-3; maybe TRBD1 (5 bases). The V gene's germline CDR1 is MNHNY and CDR2 SVGAGI (reference sequence). This CDR3 is built from 17 residues. The ends were cut back, 4 bases at V and 3 bases at J, with 20 bases in the middle. The CDR3 loop reads CASSFSPGFGATDTQYF. The CDR3, as DNA: TGTGCCAGCAGTTTTTCCCCAGGGTTTGGGGCGACAGATACGCAGTATTTT.

Only a few counts were recorded for this clonotype. This sequence joins TRBV27 and TRBJ2-5, with TRBD1 identical over 7 bases. CDR3 length: 15 residues. V dropped 7 bases and J dropped 2; count of bases not matched to a gene: 10. Germline CDR1 and CDR2: MNHEY and SMNVEV (reference sequence). The CDR3 sequence is CASKSGTDYQETQYF. Written as DNA, the CDR3 is TGTGCCAGCAAATCCGGGACAGATTATCAAGAGACCCAGTACTTC.

The rearrangement joins TRBV27 to TRBJ1-1; D possibly corresponds to TRBD1 (5 bases). This CDR3 spans 15 amino acids. The germline V gene has CDR1 MNHEY and CDR2 SMNVEV (reference sequence). With 0 bases removed from V and 3 bases from J, the gap between germline ends came to 11 bases. The CDR3 is CASSLSFDSYTEAFF. The CDR3 DNA sequence: TGTGCCAGCAGTTTATCGTTTGACAGCTACACTGAAGCTTTCTTT.

This clonotype was counted between two and nine times. The V call is TRBV4-2, the J call TRBJ2-2; D may be TRBD1 (6 bases). V lost 3 bases and J 6 bases, leaving 17 bases between the germline ends. The germline V gene has CDR1 LGHNA and CDR2 YNFKEQ. The CDR3 contains 16 residues. CDR3 sequence: CASSHVQGEEAGELFF. DNA of the CDR3: TGTGCCAGCAGCCACGTACAGGGAGAGGAGGCCGGGGAGCTGTTTTTT.

This clonotype was detected a few times. The J gene is TRBJ2-7, the V gene TRBV3-1, with 10 nucleotides matching TRBD2. Germline CDR1 reads LGHDT; CDR2 reads YNNKEL (reference sequence). This CDR3 is 16 amino acids long. The J segment lost 2 bases and the V segment lost 1 base, leaving 5 bases of the junction unmatched. CDR3 nucleotide sequence: TGTGCCAGCAGCCAAGGTAGCGGGAGGAAGACCTACGAGCAGTACTTC. This encodes CASSQGSGRKTYEQYF.

Worth noting for this clonotype: A read error may be the cause here, since a much bigger clone is one base away. The genes are TRBV29-1 and TRBJ2-5; 9 bases agree with TRBD2. Germline V gene lookup returns CDR1 SQVTM and CDR2 ANQGSEA. The CDR3 contains 16 residues. Unmatched junction bases numbered 23, after V lost 7 bases and J lost 11 bases. The CDR3 DNA reads as TGCAGCGCCGACACCGTAGCGGGAGTTGGGTACAATGAGCAGTACTTC. Translation gives CSADTVAGVGYNEQYF.

This chain links TRBV6-1 with TRBJ1-6, with D uncertain. The length of the CDR3 is 12 residues. Germline V gene lookup returns CDR1 MNHNS and CDR2 SASEGT. V lost 0 bases and J lost 10, with 4 bases in between. CDR3 in DNA: TGTGCCAGCAGTGAAGCGTACTCACCCCTCCACTTT. Its translation is CASSEAYSPLHF.

This clonotype appeared many times. The CDR3 is CASSPRLDTQYF. CDR3 sequence (DNA): TGTGCCAGCAGCCCCCGGTTAGATACGCAGTATTTT. The chain joins TRBV18 to TRBJ2-3, with D hard to call. The CDR3 runs 12 residues. Trimming took 8 bases from V and 5 from J, leaving 11 bases between them. Germline V CDR1 and CDR2: KGHSH, LQKENI.

This clonotype was seen only a few times. At one end, the junction sequence differs from germline, possibly due to a read error. The chain uses TRBV29-1 and TRBJ2-1; possible D gene TRBD1, 6 bases. There are 12 residues in the CDR3. CDR1 is SQVTM and CDR2 is ANQGSEA in the germline V gene. Here the CDR3 reads CSVEGGNNEQFF. CDR3 nucleotides: TGCAGCGTAGAAGGGGGAAACAATGAGCAGTTCTTC.